A single sample gave rise to the 8 T cell receptor beta chains below, sequenced in a study of cytomegalovirus exposure and HLA in healthy donors. PCR primers comprised 60 Vbeta and 13 Jbeta primers. Sequencing used immunoSEQ multiplex PCR; TCRdb keeps in-frame clones, though not all of them. The data show around 70,000 clones, approximately 80% seen once. Sequencing was done on a sample of PBMCs. Every receptor here comes from a human donor in good health.

The chain uses TRBV15 and TRBJ2-3; 8 nucleotides agree with TRBD1. The CDR3 runs to 14 residues. The V gene end was trimmed by 5 bases and the J gene end by 6 bases; junction bases not matched to a gene: 7. Germline-derived CDR1 and CDR2 are LNHNV and YYDKDF (reference sequence). In nucleotides, the CDR3 is TGTGCCACCAGCTCCCGGCAGGGGGCGGATACGCAGTATTTT. As protein: CATSSRQGADTQYF.

This chain connects TRBV29-1 to TRBJ1-1; D is uncertain. The CDR3 runs 12 residues. Trimming took 5 bases from V and 7 from J, leaving 14 bases between them. Germline assignment: CDR1 SQVTM and CDR2 ANQGSEA. CDR3 sequence: CSVFEVRREAFF. For the CDR3, the DNA is TGCAGCGTTTTTGAGGTCAGACGTGAAGCTTTCTTT.

The V gene is TRBV19, the J gene TRBJ1-6; D gene uncertain. V was trimmed by 0 bases and J by 6 bases, leaving 3 bases between them. The CDR3 has 13 amino acids. Germline-derived CDR1 and CDR2 are LNHDA and SQIVND (reference sequence). For the CDR3, the DNA is TGTGCCAGTAGTATAGAGGCTAATTCACCCCTCCACTTT. Translated: CASSIEANSPLHF.

This chain connects TRBV7-2 to TRBJ2-5; D unclear. Germline CDR1 SGHTA, CDR2 FQGNSA. This CDR3 contains 14 residues. The V end lost 1 base, the J end lost 3 bases, and 9 bases lay between the germline ends. The DNA of the CDR3 is TGTGCCAGCAGCTTAGGGAGCCATAAAGAGACCCAGTACTTC. Its translation is CASSLGSHKETQYF.

The chain employs TRBV19 and TRBJ1-6, with 8 bases identical to TRBD1. The CDR3 is 14 amino acids. Trimming cost V 4 bases and J 10 bases; bases outside gene matches: 6. The germline gives CDR1 LNHDA, CDR2 SQIVND (reference sequence). CDR3 in amino acids: CASSTTGGNSPLHF. In DNA, the CDR3 is TGTGCCAGTAGTACAACAGGGGGGAACTCACCCCTCCACTTT.

Worth noting for this clone: At one boundary the junction diverges from the germline segment, which might be a read error. The J gene is TRBJ1-4, the V gene TRBV7-9, with 8 bases lining up with TRBD1. CDR1 and CDR2 (germline): SEHNR, FQNEAQ (reference sequence). The CDR3 has 16 amino acids. The CDR3 DNA reads as TGTTCCAGCAGCTTAGGGACAGGCCCTACTAATGAAAAACTGTTTTTT. Translation: CSSSLGTGPTNEKLFF.

This clone occurred a few times. The chain recombines TRBV5-5 with TRBJ1-3; 9 nucleotides line up with TRBD1. With V trimmed by 3 bases and J by 7 bases, 8 bases remained unmatched. The CDR3 sequence is 15 residues long. Germline CDR1 is SGHKS and CDR2 is YYEKEE (reference sequence). The DNA of the CDR3 is TGTGCCAGCAGCTGGCCGGGACAGGGAGAGAACACCATATATTTT. Residues: CASSWPGQGENTIYF.

The chain carries TRBV5-1 and TRBJ2-5, with D tentatively TRBD1 (6 bases). The CDR3 consists of 15 residues. The germline V and J ends were trimmed by 4 bases and 5 bases, with 18 bases remaining between them. Germline V gene sequence: CDR1 SGHRS, CDR2 YFSETQ. CDR3: CASSISGTSAETQYF. For the CDR3, the DNA is TGCGCCAGCAGCATTTCCGGGACAAGCGCGGAGACCCAGTACTTC.